The source of this TCR beta chain is a study of blood T cell repertoires in COVID-19 (dated by TCRdb to about 2020). Turning to the overall study: Samples from collaborators originated in the United States, Italy and Spain and spanned both the acute and convalescent phases of COVID-19. The prospective study material was composed of cDNA or gDNA derived from T cells, B-cell-depleted T cells, or PBMCs. Subjects who had been exposed to COVID-19, were actively infected with it, or had recovered from it provided the deeply sampled blood TCRbeta repertoires that made up the dataset. The repertoires were made available in a free public database intended to serve as a resource for research on the immune response to SARS-CoV-2. Samples came from the ongoing ImmuneRACE study (first 160 participants) plus 1,254 subjects from 6 global collaborators. Nearly every sample came with metadata listing a de-identified subject ID, COVID-19 status, age in years and sex. Where available, HLA class I and class II types were obtained from metadata supplied by the sample provider rather than from assay-based typing. Here is what the overall study found, with its caveats: Clinical and demographic metadata were provided uncurated, with the amount varying by source and participant.

In this sample, this clone turned up many times. Its antigen has not been determined. No much larger clonotype is one base removed from it; base qualities were not supplied. CDR1 and CDR2, per the germline V gene (reference sequence), are LNHDA and SQIVND. The CDR3 has 12 amino acids, counting the end cysteine and phenylalanine. The read is trimmed to its CDR3 DNA, 36 bases read in frame from base 1. V loses 3 bases of germline sequence and J loses 8 bases, and the interval between the two ends is 10 bases. TCRbeta CDR3 regions were amplified from genomic DNA using the immunoSEQ Assay, a bias-controlled multiplex PCR. The authors processed their data as follows. The number of nucleated cells in each sample was estimated from the amplification of reference gene primers within the assay. To quantify the absolute abundance of each unique TCRbeta CDR3 rearrangement, sequence reads were collapsed and filtered. For each sample, productive Simpson clonality was calculated by taking the square root of Simpson's diversity index across productive rearrangements. TCRdb holds this immuneACCESS table with in-frame rearrangements only. Some clones are missing; in checked studies, unresolved V genes explain under half, and the rest has no known cause. V and J calls and clone size are as listed in that table; D and trimming were resolved from the DNA. This sample is represented by about 67,000 clones; 79% of them were singletons. Approximately 6% of the sample rests with the top ten.

Whole blood was collected in K2EDTA tubes by collaborating institutions according to the institutions' own protocols. For TCRbeta analysis, collaborator samples were shipped as frozen whole blood, as isolated PBMCs, or as DNA extracted from either sample type. Sequencing was carried out using peripheral blood. The chain links TRBV19 with TRBJ1-2; a weak D assignment points to TRBD1 (6 bases agree). This sequence originates from a woman between 55 and 75 years old with acute or convalescent COVID-19. The nucleotide sequence is given as TGTGCCAGTAGTATGGTTACAGGGGGCTACACCTTC. Translated, it reads CASSMVTGGYTF.